This T cell receptor (beta chain) was recorded in a study of T cell repertoires in cytomegalovirus infection. The wider study: It was recently identified HLA-C-restricted and well-studied HLA-B-restricted CMV epitopes that the study used. Matching HLA type, along with CMV infection, was indicated by public TCR beta signatures.

The study's findings and limits: Cumulative public TCR beta family frequency identified CMV carriers with the relevant HLA. The response measured ex vivo was dominated by TCR beta clonotypes (HLA-C-restricted and CMV-specific).

For this clonotype: Its antigen is unknown.

TCRdb re-analysed the reads in MiXCR, keeping a single row per CDR3 protein. In the table there are around 900,000 distinct CDR3 sequences, 31% of which are singletons. Germline-derived CDR1 and CDR2 are MDHEN and SYDVKM. With 8 bases clipped from V and 0 bases from J, the junction kept 7 bases outside the gene matches. CDR3 size: 15 residues. This sequence originates from a human donor in good health (CMV status not recorded). Some clones in this sample may be carry-over from other donors' samples. The specimen comprised cultured CD8+ T cells from PBMCs, sampled from culture after CMV antigen stimulation. The rearrangement uses TRBV28 and TRBJ2-1, with 7 nucleotides matching TRBD2. DNA of the CDR3: TGTGCCAGCCGCCGCGGGACTACCTCCTACAATGAGCAGTTCTTC. As protein: CASRRGTTSYNEQFF. The complete variable domain, with remaining parts taken from reference TRBV28 and TRBJ2-1, reads DVKVTQSSRYLVKRTGEKVFLECVQDMDHENMFWYRQDPGLGLRLIYFSYDVKMKEKGDIPEGYSVSREKKERFSLILESASTNQTSMYLCASRRGTTSYNEQFFGPGTRLTVL.